This TCR beta chain was recovered during a study of T cell responses to AZD1222 COVID-19 vaccine. Profiling relied on immunoSEQ multiplex PCR, and the TCRdb table lists in-frame clones only, not all of them. Seen here are roughly 120,000 clones, approximately 88% observed once, and the top ten hold around 19%. The study's findings and limits: The donors showed a predominance of white British ancestry and of females, with possible underestimation of clonal diversity. Reportedly, nearly half the spike-specific TCRs target unmutated variant regions. Spike-specific TCR breadth and depth were elevated following two AZD1222 doses.

For this clone: Antigen: not known.

The CDR3 is 14 residues long. The V segment lost 0 bases and the J segment 2 bases; nucleotides outside the gene matches: 2. CDR1 and CDR2 (germline): SGHRS, YFSETQ. V and J are TRBV5-1 and TRBJ2-7, with TRBD1 matching over 7 bases. This TCR came from an adult in good health. The sample consisted of peripheral blood, taken on day 0 of MenACWY control vaccination. The CDR3 region has the DNA TGCGCCAGCAGCTTGGCCGGGACAGCCTACGAGCAGTACTTC. Protein product: CASSLAGTAYEQYF.